This TCR beta chain was recovered during a study of cytomegalovirus exposure and HLA in healthy donors. Per germline, CDR1 MNHEY and CDR2 SVGAGI. This CDR3 comprises 15 residues. With 4 bases removed from V and 2 bases from J, the gap between germline ends came to 15 bases. The data were produced by immunoSEQ multiplex PCR, yet TCRdb's version contains in-frame clones alone and is incomplete. The data show 160,000 or so clones, 88% seen once. This clonotype was sampled from a man between 18 and 29 years old in good health and CMV-seronegative. Sequencing was done on a sample of PBMCs. V is TRBV6-5 and J is TRBJ2-7, with D possibly being TRBD2 (6 bases). The chain's CDR3 is CASSSSSDATYEQYF. The CDR3 DNA follows: TGTGCCAGCAGTTCATCTAGCGATGCCACCTACGAGCAGTACTTC.